The present T cell receptor (beta chain) was sequenced within a study of identical twins. General study results and limits: Cord blood's abundant beta clonotypes had fewer insertions, unlike memory repertoires.

This clonotype was recorded at least ten times. What it recognizes is unknown. It was template switching that added a universal primer site, and there were unique molecular identifiers on the cDNA. TCRdb re-called the 5' RACE reads with MiXCR, one entry per CDR3 protein. The table shows 200,000 or so distinct CDR3 sequences, with about 7.5% occurring only once. These data were likewise used in another study, on yellow fever vaccine responses in identical twins.

The clonotype was recovered from a woman under 30 in good health. Sequencing was done on a sample of memory (CD45RO+) T cells sorted from blood.

CDR3 in amino acids: CASSYQGQPQHF. CDR3 bases: TGTGCCAGCAGTTATCAGGGACAGCCCCAGCATTTT. The chain employs TRBV6-6 and TRBJ1-5, with D possibly matching TRBD1 (5 bases). This CDR3 has 12 residues. Trimming took 3 bases from V and 7 from J, leaving 7 bases between them. Looked up from germline, CDR1 is MNHNY and CDR2 is SVGAGI (reference sequence).